Presented here are 7 T cell receptor beta chains from one specimen sequenced in a study of shared clonotypes between healthy human individuals. The naive CD8 subset, CD45RO-negative cells positively selected for CCR7, excluded terminally differentiated effector memory CD45RA+ cells. Produced via immunoSEQ multiplex PCR; TCRdb's table is partial and in-frame only. This sample has some 740,000 clones, with about 91% found just once. Sequencing used naive CD8+ T cells sorted from blood. The receptors stem from a young man in good health.

The chain carries TRBV6-1 and TRBJ2-1; no definite D call. The CDR3 loop spans 13 amino acids. Trimming stripped 0 bases from V and 7 bases from J, with 7 bases between. Germline V gene data show CDR1 as MNHNS and CDR2 as SASEGT. The CDR3 loop is CASSEADGNEQFF. The CDR3 DNA reads as TGTGCCAGCAGTGAAGCGGACGGGAATGAGCAGTTCTTC.

This clone was seen just once. The chain joins TRBV5-4 to TRBJ2-1, with a possible D match to TRBD2 (5 bases). CDR3 length equals 14 residues. CDR1 and CDR2 from the germline V gene are SGHNT and YYREEE (reference sequence). V shed 0 bases and J shed 3 bases, with 7 bases lying between them. This chain's CDR3 is CASSLVGIYNEQFF. The DNA for the CDR3 is TGTGCCAGCAGCTTGGTCGGGATCTACAATGAGCAGTTCTTC.

V is TRBV7-9 and J is TRBJ2-1; TRBD2 matches 14 bases. Germline V gene sequence: CDR1 SEHNR, CDR2 FQNEAQ (reference sequence). The CDR3 has 17 amino acids. The J segment lost 9 bases and the V segment lost 5 bases, leaving 12 bases of the junction unmatched. The CDR3 sequence: CASSPLPTSGRAGEQFF. In nucleotides, the CDR3 is TGTGCCAGCAGCCCCCTACCGACTAGCGGGAGGGCTGGTGAGCAGTTCTTC. Complete variable domain (other parts from reference TRBV7-9 and TRBJ2-1): DTGVSQNPRHKITKRGQNVTFRCDPISEHNRLYWYRQTLGQGPEFLTYFQNEAQLEKSRLLSDRFSAERPKGSFSTLEIQRTEQGDSAMYLCASSPLPTSGRAGEQFFGPGTRLTVL.

The chain couples TRBV7-9 to TRBJ2-3; D not certain. This CDR3 comprises 17 residues. Trimming shortened V by 5 bases and J by 0 bases, and 18 bases separated the two germline ends. The germline CDR1 and CDR2 sequences are SEHNR and FQNEAQ (reference sequence). The CDR3 here is CASSPPVVGPSTDTQYF. DNA of the CDR3: TGTGCCAGCAGCCCCCCGGTCGTCGGACCTAGCACAGATACGCAGTATTTT.

This clone came up once. The chain has TRBV5-4 and TRBJ2-4, with TRBD1 identical over 8 bases. This CDR3 region has 15 residues. Germline V gives CDR1 SGHNT, CDR2 YYREEE (reference sequence). V shed 1 base and J 5 bases; nucleotides not matched to a gene: 5. CDR3 coding DNA: TGTGCCAGCAGCTTGATCGGACAGGGACAAAACATTCAGTACTTC. As protein: CASSLIGQGQNIQYF.

The J gene is TRBJ2-7, the V gene TRBV6-4; weak D call: TRBD1 (6 bases). Germline lookup yields CDR1 MRHNA and CDR2 SNTAGT. The CDR3 length is 13 residues. V lost 3 bases, J lost 7 bases, and 13 bases lay in between. CDR3 bases: TGTGCCAGCAGTGAAACAGGGACGGGGGAGCAGTACTTC. This gives the protein CASSETGTGEQYF.

Comments on this clone: Distinct nucleotide sequences in the sample also encode this CDR3. The chain combines TRBV27 with TRBJ2-5; D is uncertain. This CDR3 is 11 amino acids long. The V end lost 3 bases, the J end lost 8 bases, and 7 bases lay between the germline ends. Germline CDR1 and CDR2: MNHEY and SMNVEV (reference sequence). In DNA, the CDR3 is TGTGCCAGCAGTTTTTTAGGTACCCAGTACTTC. Translated, it gives CASSFLGTQYF.